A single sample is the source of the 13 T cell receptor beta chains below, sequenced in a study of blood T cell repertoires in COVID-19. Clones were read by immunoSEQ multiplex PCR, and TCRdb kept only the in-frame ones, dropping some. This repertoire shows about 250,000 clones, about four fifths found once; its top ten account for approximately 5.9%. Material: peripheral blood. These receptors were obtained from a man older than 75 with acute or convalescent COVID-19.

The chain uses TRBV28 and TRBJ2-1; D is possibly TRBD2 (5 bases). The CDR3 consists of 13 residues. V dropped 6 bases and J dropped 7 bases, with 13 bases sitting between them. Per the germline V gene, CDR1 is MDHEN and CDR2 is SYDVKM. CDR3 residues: CASSPGAGNEQFF. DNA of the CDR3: TGTGCCAGCAGCCCGGGTGCGGGTAATGAGCAGTTCTTC.

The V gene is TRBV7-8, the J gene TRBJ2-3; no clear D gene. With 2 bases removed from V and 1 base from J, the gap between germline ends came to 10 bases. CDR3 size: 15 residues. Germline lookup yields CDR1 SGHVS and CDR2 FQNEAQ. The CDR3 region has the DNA TGTGCCAGCAGCTTATTTGCGCAGGGCACAGATACGCAGTATTTT. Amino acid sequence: CASSLFAQGTDTQYF.

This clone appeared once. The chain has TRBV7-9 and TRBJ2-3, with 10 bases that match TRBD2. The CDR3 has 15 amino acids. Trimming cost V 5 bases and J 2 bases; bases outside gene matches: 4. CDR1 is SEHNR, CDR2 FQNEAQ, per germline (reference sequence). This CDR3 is CASSPGLADTDTQYF. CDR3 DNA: TGTGCCAGCAGCCCAGGACTAGCGGACACAGATACGCAGTATTTT.

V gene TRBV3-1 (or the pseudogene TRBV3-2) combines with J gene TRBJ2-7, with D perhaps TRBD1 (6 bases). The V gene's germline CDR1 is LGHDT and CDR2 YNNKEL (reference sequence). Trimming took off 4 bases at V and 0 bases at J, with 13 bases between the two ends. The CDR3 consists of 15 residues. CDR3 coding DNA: TGTGCCAGCAGCCGGGACAAGTTAAGCTCCTACGAGCAGTACTTC. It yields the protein CASSRDKLSSYEQYF.

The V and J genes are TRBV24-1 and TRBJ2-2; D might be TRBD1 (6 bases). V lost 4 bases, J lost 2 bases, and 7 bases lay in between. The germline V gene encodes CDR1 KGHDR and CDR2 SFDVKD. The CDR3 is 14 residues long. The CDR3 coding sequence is TGTGCCACCAGTGAACAGGGAAACACCGGGGAGCTGTTTTTT. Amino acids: CATSEQGNTGELFF.

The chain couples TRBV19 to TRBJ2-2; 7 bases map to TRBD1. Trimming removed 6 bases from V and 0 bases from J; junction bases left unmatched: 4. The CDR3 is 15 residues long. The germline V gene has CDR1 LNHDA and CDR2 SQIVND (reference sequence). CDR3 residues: CASREGQSNTGELFF. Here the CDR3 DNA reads TGTGCCAGTAGAGAGGGACAGTCGAACACCGGGGAGCTGTTTTTT.

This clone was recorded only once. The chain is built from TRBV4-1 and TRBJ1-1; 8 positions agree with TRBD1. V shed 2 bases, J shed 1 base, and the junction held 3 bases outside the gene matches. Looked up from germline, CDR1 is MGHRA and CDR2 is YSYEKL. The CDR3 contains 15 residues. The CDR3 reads CASSQLGTGNTEAFF. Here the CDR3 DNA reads TGCGCCAGCAGCCAACTCGGGACAGGGAACACTGAAGCTTTCTTT.

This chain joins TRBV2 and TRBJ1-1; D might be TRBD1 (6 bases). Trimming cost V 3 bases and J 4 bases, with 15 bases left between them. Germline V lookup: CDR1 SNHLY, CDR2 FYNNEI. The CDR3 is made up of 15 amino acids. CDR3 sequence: CASSDRLGAGTEAFF. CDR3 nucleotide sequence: TGTGCCAGCAGTGATCGATTGGGGGCCGGCACTGAAGCTTTCTTT.

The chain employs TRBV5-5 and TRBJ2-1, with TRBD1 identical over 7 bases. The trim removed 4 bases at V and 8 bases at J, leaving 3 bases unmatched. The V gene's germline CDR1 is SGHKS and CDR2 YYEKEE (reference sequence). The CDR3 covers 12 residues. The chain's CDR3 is CASSPQGDEQFF. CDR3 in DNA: TGTGCCAGCAGCCCGCAGGGGGATGAGCAGTTCTTC.

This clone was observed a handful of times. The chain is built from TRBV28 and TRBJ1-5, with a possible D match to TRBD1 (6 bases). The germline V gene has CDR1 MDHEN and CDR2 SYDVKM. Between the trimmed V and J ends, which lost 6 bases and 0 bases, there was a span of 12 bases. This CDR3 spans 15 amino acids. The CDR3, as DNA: TGTGCCAGCAGCCTGCAGGGGCCTAGCAATCAGCCCCAGCATTTT. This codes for CASSLQGPSNQPQHF.

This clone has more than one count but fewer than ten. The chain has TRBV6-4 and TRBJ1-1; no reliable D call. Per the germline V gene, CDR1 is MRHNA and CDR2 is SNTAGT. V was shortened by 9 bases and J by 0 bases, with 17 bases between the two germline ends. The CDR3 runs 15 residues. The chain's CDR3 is CARTQLPGMNTEAFF. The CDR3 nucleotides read TGTGCCAGAACACAGCTGCCGGGGATGAACACTGAAGCTTTCTTT.

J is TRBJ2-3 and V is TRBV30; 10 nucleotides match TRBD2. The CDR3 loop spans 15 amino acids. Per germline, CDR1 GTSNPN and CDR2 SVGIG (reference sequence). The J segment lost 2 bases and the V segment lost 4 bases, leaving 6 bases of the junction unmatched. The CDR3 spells CAWNPGLAATDTQYF. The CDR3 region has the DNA TGTGCCTGGAACCCCGGACTAGCGGCCACAGATACGCAGTATTTT.

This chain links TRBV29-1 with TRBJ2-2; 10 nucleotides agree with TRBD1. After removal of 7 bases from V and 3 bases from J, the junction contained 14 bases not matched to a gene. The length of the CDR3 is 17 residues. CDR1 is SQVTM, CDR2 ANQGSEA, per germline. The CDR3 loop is CSGVGTGEYLDTGELFF. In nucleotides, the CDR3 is TGCAGCGGGGTGGGGACAGGGGAATATTTAGACACCGGGGAGCTGTTTTTT.